This T cell receptor beta chain was recovered during a study of blood T cell repertoires in COVID-19. Background on the study: In each case, the material was cDNA or gDNA derived from T cells, B-cell-depleted T cells, or PBMCs.

This clone was found once. Study processing details: Estimated nucleated cell counts came from reference gene primer amplification. Clones were read by immunoSEQ multiplex PCR, and TCRdb kept only the in-frame ones, dropping some. V, J and clone size reflect that table, while D and trimming were determined from the DNA. The top ten clones hold roughly 8.8% of a sample with roughly 230,000 clones, 83% of them seen once. Trimming stripped 7 bases from V and 3 bases from J, with 12 bases between. Germline CDR1 and CDR2: MNHEY and SVGAGI. The CDR3 sequence is 13 residues long. The V and J genes are TRBV6-5 and TRBJ2-5; D call uncertain. The TCR was taken from a man in his forties with active or convalescent COVID-19. The specimen sequenced was peripheral blood. The CDR3 region has the DNA TGTGCCAGCACCCACCTAGTAGAAGAGACCCAGTACTTC. It yields the protein CASTHLVEETQYF.